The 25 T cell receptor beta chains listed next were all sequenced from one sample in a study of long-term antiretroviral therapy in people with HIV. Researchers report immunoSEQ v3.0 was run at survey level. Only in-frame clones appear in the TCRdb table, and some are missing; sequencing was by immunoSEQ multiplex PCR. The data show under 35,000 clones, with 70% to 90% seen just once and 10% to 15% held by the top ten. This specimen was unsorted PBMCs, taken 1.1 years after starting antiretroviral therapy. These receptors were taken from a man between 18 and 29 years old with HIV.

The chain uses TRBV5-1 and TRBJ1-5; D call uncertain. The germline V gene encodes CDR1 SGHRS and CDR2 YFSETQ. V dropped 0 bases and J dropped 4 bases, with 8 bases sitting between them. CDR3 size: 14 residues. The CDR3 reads CASSLGRENQPQHF. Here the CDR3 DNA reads TGCGCCAGCAGCTTGGGACGGGAAAATCAGCCCCAGCATTTT. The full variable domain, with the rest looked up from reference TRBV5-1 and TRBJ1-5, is KAGVTQTPRYLIKTRGQQVTLSCSPISGHRSVSWYQQTPGQGLQFLFEYFSETQRNKGNFPGRFSGRQFSNSRSEMNVSTLELGDSALYLCASSLGRENQPQHFGDGTRLSIL.

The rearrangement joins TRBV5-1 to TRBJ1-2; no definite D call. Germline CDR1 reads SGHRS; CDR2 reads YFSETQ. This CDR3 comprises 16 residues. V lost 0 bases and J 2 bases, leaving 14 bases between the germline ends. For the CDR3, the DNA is TGCGCCAGCAGCTTGGCCGTGGCAGGAGAGAACTATGGCTACACCTTC. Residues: CASSLAVAGENYGYTF.

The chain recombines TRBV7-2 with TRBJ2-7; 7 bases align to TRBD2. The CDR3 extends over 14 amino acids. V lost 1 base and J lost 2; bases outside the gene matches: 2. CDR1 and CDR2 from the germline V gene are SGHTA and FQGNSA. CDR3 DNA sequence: TGTGCCAGCAGCTTAGGGGGGGGAACCTACGAGCAGTACTTC. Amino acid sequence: CASSLGGGTYEQYF.

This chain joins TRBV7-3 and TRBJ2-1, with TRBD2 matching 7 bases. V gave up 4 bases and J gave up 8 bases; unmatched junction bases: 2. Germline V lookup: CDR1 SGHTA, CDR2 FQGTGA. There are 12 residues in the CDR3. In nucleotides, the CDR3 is TGTGCCAGCAGCTCTACTAGCGATGAGCAGTTCTTC. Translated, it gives CASSSTSDEQFF.

The CDR3 here is CASSVYEGPVYEQYF. The CDR3 nucleotides read TGTGCCAGCAGCGTATATGAGGGCCCGGTCTACGAGCAGTACTTC. V and J are TRBV9 and TRBJ2-7; possible D gene TRBD2, 5 bases. This CDR3 is 15 amino acids long. V shed 1 base and J shed 3 bases, with 14 bases lying between them. From germline, CDR1 is SGDLS and CDR2 YYNGEE.

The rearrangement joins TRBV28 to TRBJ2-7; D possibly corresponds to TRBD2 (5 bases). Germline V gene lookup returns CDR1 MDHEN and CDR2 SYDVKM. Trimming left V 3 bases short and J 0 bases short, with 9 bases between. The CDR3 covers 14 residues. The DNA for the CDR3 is TGTGCCAGCAGTTTTATAGGAGGCTCCTACGAGCAGTACTTC. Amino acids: CASSFIGGSYEQYF.

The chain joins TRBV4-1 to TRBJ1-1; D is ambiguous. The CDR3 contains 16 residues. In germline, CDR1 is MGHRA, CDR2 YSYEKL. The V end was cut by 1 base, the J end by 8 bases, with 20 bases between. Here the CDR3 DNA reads TGCGCCAGCAGCCAAGGTGCCACTAGAGGCGAACCAGAAGCTTTCTTT. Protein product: CASSQGATRGEPEAFF.

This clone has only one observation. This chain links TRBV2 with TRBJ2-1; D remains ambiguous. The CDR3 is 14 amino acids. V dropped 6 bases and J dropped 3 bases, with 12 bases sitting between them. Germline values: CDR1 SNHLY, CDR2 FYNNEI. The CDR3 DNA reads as TGTGCCAGCAGACCGAGCCTTGGCTACAATGAGCAGTTCTTC. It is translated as CASRPSLGYNEQFF.

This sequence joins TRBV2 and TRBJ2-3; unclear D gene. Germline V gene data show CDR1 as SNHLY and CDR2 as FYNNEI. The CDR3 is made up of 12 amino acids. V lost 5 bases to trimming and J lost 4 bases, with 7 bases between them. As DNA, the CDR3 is TGTGCCAGCAGTAACGATGCAGATACGCAGTATTTT. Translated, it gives CASSNDADTQYF.

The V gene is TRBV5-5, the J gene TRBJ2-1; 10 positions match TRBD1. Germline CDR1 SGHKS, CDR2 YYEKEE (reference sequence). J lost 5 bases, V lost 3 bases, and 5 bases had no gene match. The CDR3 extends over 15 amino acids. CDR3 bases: TGTGCCAGCAGCTCCGGACAGGGGGTGGACAATGAGCAGTTCTTC. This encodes CASSSGQGVDNEQFF.

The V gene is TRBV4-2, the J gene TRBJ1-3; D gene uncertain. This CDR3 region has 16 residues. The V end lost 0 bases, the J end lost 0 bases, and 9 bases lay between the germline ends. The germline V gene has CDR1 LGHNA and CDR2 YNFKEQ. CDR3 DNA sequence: TGTGCCAGCAGCCAAGAGCAAGGGAGCTCTGGAAACACCATATATTTT. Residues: CASSQEQGSSGNTIYF.

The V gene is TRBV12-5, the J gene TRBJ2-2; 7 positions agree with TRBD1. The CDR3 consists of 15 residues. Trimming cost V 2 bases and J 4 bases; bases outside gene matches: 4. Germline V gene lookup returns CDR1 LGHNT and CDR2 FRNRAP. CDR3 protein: CASGLLQGITGELFF. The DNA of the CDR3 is TGTGCTAGTGGTTTGTTACAGGGGATCACCGGGGAGCTGTTTTTT.

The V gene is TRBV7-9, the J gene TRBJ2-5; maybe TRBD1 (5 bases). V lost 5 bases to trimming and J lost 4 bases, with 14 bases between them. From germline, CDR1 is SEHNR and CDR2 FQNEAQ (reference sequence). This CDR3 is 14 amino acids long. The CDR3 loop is CASSPDTRRETQYF. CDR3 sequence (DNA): TGTGCCAGCAGCCCGGACACCCGCAGAGAGACCCAGTACTTC. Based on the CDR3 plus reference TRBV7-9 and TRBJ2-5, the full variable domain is DTGVSQNPRHKITKRGQNVTFRCDPISEHNRLYWYRQTLGQGPEFLTYFQNEAQLEKSRLLSDRFSAERPKGSFSTLEIQRTEQGDSAMYLCASSPDTRRETQYFGPGTRLLVL.

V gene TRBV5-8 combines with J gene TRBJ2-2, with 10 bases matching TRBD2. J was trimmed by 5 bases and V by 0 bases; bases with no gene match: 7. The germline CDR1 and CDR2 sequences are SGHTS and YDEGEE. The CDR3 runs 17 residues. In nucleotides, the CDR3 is TGTGCCAGCAGCTTGGGGAGCGGGAGGGCCGGAACCGGGGAGCTGTTTTTT. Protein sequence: CASSLGSGRAGTGELFF.

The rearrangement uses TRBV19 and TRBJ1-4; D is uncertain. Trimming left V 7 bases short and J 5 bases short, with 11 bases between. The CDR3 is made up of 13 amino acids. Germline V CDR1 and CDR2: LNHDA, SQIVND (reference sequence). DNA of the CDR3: TGTGCCAGTAAAAGGTTGGGGAATGAAAAACTGTTTTTT. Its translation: CASKRLGNEKLFF.

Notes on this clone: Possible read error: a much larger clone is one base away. DNA for the CDR3: TGCAGCGTCCGGGACGACTCCTACGAGCAGTACTTC. Translation: CSVRDDSYEQYF. The chain combines TRBV29-1 with TRBJ2-7, with D possibly being TRBD1 or TRBD2 (5 bases each). Trimming shortened V by 6 bases and J by 0 bases, and 9 bases separated the two germline ends. CDR1 and CDR2 from the germline V gene are SQVTM and ANQGSEA. The CDR3 loop spans 12 amino acids.

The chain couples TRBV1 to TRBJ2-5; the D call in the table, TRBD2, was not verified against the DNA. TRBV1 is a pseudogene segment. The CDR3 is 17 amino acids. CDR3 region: CTSSQEGRTSGQETQYF. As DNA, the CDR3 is TGCACCAGCAGCCAAGAGGGACGAACTAGCGGACAAGAGACCCAGTACTTC.

The CDR3 sequence is CASRGDSYQSSYNSPLHF. CDR3 nucleotides: TGCGCCAGCAGAGGAGACAGCTACCAGAGCTCCTATAATTCACCCCTCCACTTT. V and J are TRBV5-1 and TRBJ1-6, with TRBD1 as a possible D gene (5 bases). CDR3 length: 18 residues. Looked up from germline, CDR1 is SGHRS and CDR2 is YFSETQ. The V end lost 5 bases, the J end lost 0 bases, and 18 bases lay between the germline ends.

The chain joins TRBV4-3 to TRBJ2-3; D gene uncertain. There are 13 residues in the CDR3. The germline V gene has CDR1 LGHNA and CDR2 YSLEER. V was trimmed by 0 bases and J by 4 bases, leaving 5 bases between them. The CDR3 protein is CASSQEESDTQYF. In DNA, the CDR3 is TGCGCCAGCAGCCAAGAGGAGTCAGATACGCAGTATTTT.

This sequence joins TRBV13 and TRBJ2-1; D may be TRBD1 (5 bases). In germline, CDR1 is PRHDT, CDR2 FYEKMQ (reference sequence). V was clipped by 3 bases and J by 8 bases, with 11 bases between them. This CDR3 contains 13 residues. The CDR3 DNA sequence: TGTGCCAGCAGCTTCAGGGTTTTCGATGAGCAGTTCTTC. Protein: CASSFRVFDEQFF. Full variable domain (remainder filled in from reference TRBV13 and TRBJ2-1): AAGVIQSPRHLIKEKRETATLKCYPIPRHDTVYWYQQGPGQDPQFLISFYEKMQSDKGSIPDRFSAQQFSDYHSELNMSSLELGDSALYFCASSFRVFDEQFFGPGTRLTVL.

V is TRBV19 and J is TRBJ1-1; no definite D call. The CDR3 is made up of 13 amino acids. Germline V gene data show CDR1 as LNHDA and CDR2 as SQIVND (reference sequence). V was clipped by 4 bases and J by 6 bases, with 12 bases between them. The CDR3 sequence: CASSNEGGAEAFF. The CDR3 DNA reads TGTGCCAGTAGTAACGAGGGAGGCGCTGAAGCTTTCTTT.

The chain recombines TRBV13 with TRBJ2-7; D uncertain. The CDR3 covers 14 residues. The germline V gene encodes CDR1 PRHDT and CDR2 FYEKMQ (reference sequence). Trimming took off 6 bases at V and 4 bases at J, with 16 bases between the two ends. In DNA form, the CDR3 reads TGTGCCAGCAGTAAACCCCTGGAGAGGTACGAGCAGTACTTC. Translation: CASSKPLERYEQYF.

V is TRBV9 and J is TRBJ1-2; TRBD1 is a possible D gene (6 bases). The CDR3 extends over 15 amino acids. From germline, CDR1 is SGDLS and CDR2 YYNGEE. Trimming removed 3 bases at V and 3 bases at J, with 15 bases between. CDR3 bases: TGTGCCAGCAGCGGCGGGGGGGGGCAGGACTATGGCTACACCTTC. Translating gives CASSGGGGQDYGYTF.

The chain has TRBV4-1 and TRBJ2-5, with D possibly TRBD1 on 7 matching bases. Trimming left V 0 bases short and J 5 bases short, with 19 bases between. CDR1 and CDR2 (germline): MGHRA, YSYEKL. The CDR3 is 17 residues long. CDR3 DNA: TGCGCCAGCAGCCAAGATAGGGAGGTAGGGGGCAAGGAGACCCAGTACTTC. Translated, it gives CASSQDREVGGKETQYF.

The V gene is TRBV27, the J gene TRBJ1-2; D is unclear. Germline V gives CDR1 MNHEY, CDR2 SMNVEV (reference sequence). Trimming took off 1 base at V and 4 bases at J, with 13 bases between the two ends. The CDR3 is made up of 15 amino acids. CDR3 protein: CASSLFSPDVYGYTF. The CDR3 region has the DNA TGTGCCAGCAGTTTATTCTCCCCCGATGTCTATGGCTACACCTTC.